The sequence of this TCR beta chain was determined in a study of STAT5B mutations in CD4+ large granular lymphocyte leukemia. General observations from the study: 8/27 top patient clones versus 2/35 control clones were TRBV06-family. Patient CD4-sorted repertoires stayed more clonal than healthy ones after leukemic-clone removal.

Generated by immunoSEQ multiplex PCR, the TCRdb table keeps only in-frame clones and is missing some. The table shows 25,000 to 35,000 clones, with less than 75% occurring only once. In regard to this clone: Its target is not known.

Between the trimmed V and J ends, which lost 0 bases and 1 base, there was a span of 10 bases. Germline V CDR1 and CDR2: SGHNT, YYREEE (reference sequence). CDR3 length equals 15 residues. The sequence came from a human donor in good health. Input material: CD4+ T cells from blood buffy coats. The chain recombines TRBV5-4 with TRBJ2-5, with D perhaps TRBD1 (5 bases). The CDR3 sequence: CASSLGVDIQETQYF. DNA of the CDR3: TGTGCCAGCAGCTTGGGGGTGGACATCCAAGAGACCCAGTACTTC.